The clone carrying this T cell receptor (beta chain) was observed a handful of times. The target antigen is unknown. This record comes from a study of T-cell memory formation after mild COVID-19. Background on the study: Largely, TCR clusters stayed within a single donor. Study results and limitations: Clones shrinking from day 15 to 85 showed even CD4/CD8 mixes; later expanders tilted CD4+.

TCRdb processed the 5' RACE reads anew with MiXCR; each CDR3 protein has one entry. The sample includes roughly 250,000 distinct CDR3 sequences, 15% to 20% of them seen just once. The CDR3 sequence is 14 residues long. Germline values: CDR1 SEHNR, CDR2 FQNEAQ (reference sequence). Trimming pared 7 bases from V and 4 bases from J, leaving 13 bases between. The clonotype was recovered from a man aged 18 to 30 who had mild COVID-19 (a few samples of this study predate the infection). Cell type and time point are not known. Sequencing was performed on PBMCs or a T cell subset sorted from them (not recorded which). The chain is built from TRBV7-9 and TRBJ2-2; D not resolved. Here the CDR3 DNA reads TGTGCCAGCACCATGAGTCTCACCACCGGGGAGCTGTTTTTT. Translation: CASTMSLTTGELFF.